This T cell receptor (beta chain) is from a study of blood T cell repertoires in COVID-19. Measured with immunoSEQ multiplex PCR; TCRdb has only the in-frame clones, and not every one. The profile shows a few hundred thousand clones, nearly 90% of them singletons. Participants classified as exposed had met a COVID-19 case within 2 weeks before study entry. Germline CDR1 reads SNHLY; CDR2 reads FYNNEI. The CDR3 contains 16 residues. V lost 7 bases, J lost 4 bases, and 6 bases stayed unmatched. The chain has TRBV2 and TRBJ2-1, with 14 bases lining up with TRBD2. This TCR came from a young man who had been exposed to COVID-19. Sequencing input: PBMCs or T cells enriched from blood (not recorded which). The CDR3 protein is CASIRTSGGIYNEQFF. The CDR3 region has the DNA TGTGCCAGCATCAGGACTAGCGGGGGGATTTACAATGAGCAGTTCTTC.